This entry lists 24 T cell receptor beta chains sequenced from one sample in a study of T cell responses to AZD1222 COVID-19 vaccine. Measured with immunoSEQ multiplex PCR; TCRdb has only the in-frame clones, and not every one. The table has approximately 150,000 clones, around nine tenths seen once. This sample comprised peripheral blood, obtained on day 0 of AZD1222 vaccination. These receptors originate from an adult in good health.

V gene TRBV5-5 combines with J gene TRBJ1-1; a weak D match, TRBD1 (5 bases). V gave up 2 bases and J gave up 1 base, with 9 bases separating them. CDR1 and CDR2 from the germline V gene are SGHKS and YYEKEE (reference sequence). The CDR3 contains 14 residues. The CDR3 region is CASSFWGENTEAFF. In DNA, the CDR3 is TGTGCCAGCAGCTTTTGGGGGGAGAACACTGAAGCTTTCTTT.

The chain recombines TRBV5-1 with TRBJ2-3; the D call may be TRBD1 or TRBD2 (5 bases each). The CDR3 spans 16 residues. Germline CDR1 and CDR2: SGHRS and YFSETQ. V lost 3 bases and J lost 2, with 16 bases in between. CDR3 nucleotides: TGCGCCAGCAGCTCTGTTACCGGGGCCTACACAGATACGCAGTATTTT. Translating gives CASSSVTGAYTDTQYF.

The rearrangement uses TRBV30 and TRBJ1-1; a possible D gene is TRBD1 (5 bases). The germline V gene encodes CDR1 GTSNPN and CDR2 SVGIG (reference sequence). V was shortened by 4 bases and J by 4 bases, with 10 bases between the two germline ends. The CDR3 sequence is 12 residues long. CDR3 amino acids: CAWNRGITEAFF. CDR3 sequence (DNA): TGTGCCTGGAATAGGGGTATCACTGAAGCTTTCTTT. Together with reference TRBV30 and TRBJ1-1, the CDR3 gives the full variable domain: SQTIHQWPATLVQPVGSPLSLECTVEGTSNPNLYWYRQAAGRGLQLLFYSVGIGQISSEVPQNLSASRPQDRQFILSSKKLLLSDSGFYLCAWNRGITEAFFGQGTRLTVV.

V gene TRBV5-5 combines with J gene TRBJ1-1; TRBD1 is a possible D gene (5 bases). V was clipped by 3 bases and J by 2 bases, with 14 bases between them. CDR3 size: 15 residues. Germline CDR1 is SGHKS and CDR2 is YYEKEE (reference sequence). CDR3 sequence (DNA): TGTGCCAGCAGCTCGGGGGTATCGATCAACACTGAAGCTTTCTTT. Translated, it gives CASSSGVSINTEAFF.

The chain recombines TRBV20-1 with TRBJ2-1; no reliable D call. Germline CDR1 is DFQATT and CDR2 is SNEGSKA (reference sequence). The CDR3 totals 11 residues. Trimming cost V 2 bases and J 4 bases, with 3 bases left between them. The chain's CDR3 is CSARYYNEQFF. CDR3 nucleotides: TGCAGTGCTAGATATTACAATGAGCAGTTCTTC.

The chain is built from TRBV28 and TRBJ2-7; a weak D match, TRBD2 (5 bases). The germline gives CDR1 MDHEN, CDR2 SYDVKM. Trimming shortened V by 5 bases and J by 3 bases, and 8 bases separated the two germline ends. The CDR3 is made up of 12 amino acids. The CDR3 protein is CASSTGDYEQYF. CDR3 nucleotide sequence: TGTGCCAGCAGTACCGGGGACTACGAGCAGTACTTC.

Written as DNA, the CDR3 is TGCAGCGGGGGGGATACTGAAGCTTTCTTT. Translated, it gives CSGGDTEAFF. The chain employs TRBV29-1 and TRBJ1-1; D possibly corresponds to TRBD1 (5 bases). The CDR3 spans 10 residues. CDR1 SQVTM and CDR2 ANQGSEA come from the germline V gene. With 7 bases removed from V and 5 bases from J, the gap between germline ends came to 8 bases. Combining the CDR3 with reference TRBV29-1 and TRBJ1-1 gives the whole variable domain SAVISQKPSRDICQRGTSLTIQCQVDSQVTMMFWYRQQPGQSLTLIATANQGSEATYESGFVIDKFPISRPNLTFSTLTVSNMSPEDSSIYLCSGGDTEAFFGQGTRLTVV.

This clone appeared once. This chain connects TRBV3-1 (or the pseudogene TRBV3-2) to TRBJ1-1; no firm D call. This CDR3 is built from 14 residues. V was trimmed by 8 bases and J by 1 base, leaving 14 bases between them. The germline V gene encodes CDR1 LGHDT and CDR2 YNNKEL (reference sequence). This CDR3 reads CASGGSYRNTEAFF. The CDR3 nucleotides are TGTGCCAGCGGCGGAAGTTATCGGAACACTGAAGCTTTCTTT.

This chain links TRBV19 with TRBJ1-3; D not certain. V was trimmed by 5 bases and J by 0 bases, leaving 14 bases between them. The length of the CDR3 is 16 residues. Looked up from germline, CDR1 is LNHDA and CDR2 is SQIVND (reference sequence). CDR3 sequence: CASSPTSWNSGNTIYF. The CDR3 nucleotides are TGTGCCAGTAGTCCTACCTCCTGGAACTCTGGAAACACCATATATTTT.

The chain has TRBV18 and TRBJ1-4; 8 positions match TRBD1. The V gene's germline CDR1 is KGHSH and CDR2 LQKENI. The CDR3 covers 15 residues. J was trimmed by 7 bases and V by 3 bases; bases with no gene match: 7. CDR3 sequence: CASSPPGGKSEKLFF. DNA of the CDR3: TGTGCCAGCTCACCCCCAGGGGGCAAAAGTGAAAAACTGTTTTTT.

The chain has TRBV10-3 and TRBJ1-1; possibly TRBD1 for D (5 bases). The V end was cut by 6 bases, the J end by 4 bases, with 18 bases between. CDR1 and CDR2 from the germline V gene are ENHRY and SYGVKD. The CDR3 is 15 residues long. The CDR3 bases are TGTGCCATCAGATTGGGGGGTGGGGATAGCACTGAAGCTTTCTTT. Translation gives CAIRLGGGDSTEAFF.

The chain uses TRBV12-3 or TRBV12-4 and TRBJ1-5; TRBD1 aligns across 8 bases. This CDR3 is built from 13 residues. After removal of 5 bases from V and 6 bases from J, the junction contained 3 bases not matched to a gene. The CDR3 sequence is CASSQDRAQPQHF. DNA of the CDR3: TGTGCCAGCAGTCAGGACAGGGCTCAGCCCCAGCATTTT.

The CDR3 is CASSLDGSYNEQFF. The CDR3 DNA follows: TGTGCCAGCAGTTTAGACGGGAGCTACAATGAGCAGTTCTTC. V is TRBV27 and J is TRBJ2-1, with D possibly matching TRBD2 (6 bases). The CDR3 covers 14 residues. The germline gives CDR1 MNHEY, CDR2 SMNVEV (reference sequence). V gave up 2 bases and J gave up 3 bases, with 8 bases separating them.

The genes are TRBV9 and TRBJ1-1; TRBD1 is a possible D gene (6 bases). The V gene lost 4 bases and the J gene lost 9 bases, with 16 bases spanning the gap. Germline V CDR1 and CDR2: SGDLS, YYNGEE. CDR3 length equals 13 residues. CDR3 nucleotide sequence: TGTGCCAGCAGCCCGGGAGATACAGGGAAAGCTTTCTTT. It codes for CASSPGDTGKAFF.

The chain is built from TRBV6-2 or TRBV6-3 and TRBJ2-5, with 7 positions matching TRBD2. The J call may be in error: the DNA end matches TRBJ2-7 better. Germline V gene lookup returns CDR1 MNHEY and CDR2 SVGEGT. CDR3 length equals 15 residues. The CDR3 region has the DNA TGTGCCAGCAGTGATCCGGGACTAAAGGCCTACGAGCAGTACTTC. Residues: CASSDPGLKAYEQYF.

CDR3 in DNA: TGCGCCAGCAGCTTTCTGGGGGCAGCGGGCTATGGCTACACCTTC. Protein: CASSFLGAAGYGYTF. The rearrangement uses TRBV4-1 and TRBJ1-2; tentatively, D is TRBD1 (6 bases). Germline V gene data show CDR1 as MGHRA and CDR2 as YSYEKL. The V and J ends lost 5 bases and 4 bases respectively, with 17 bases between them. The CDR3 length is 15 residues.

The chain employs TRBV15 and TRBJ1-5; D not resolved. CDR3 length equals 12 residues. The V end was cut by 1 base, the J end by 5 bases, with 3 bases between. Germline V CDR1 and CDR2: LNHNV, YYDKDF (reference sequence). DNA for the CDR3: TGTGCCACCAGCAGAGTTGATCAGCCCCAGCATTTT. This encodes CATSRVDQPQHF.

The chain joins TRBV5-1 to TRBJ2-7, with 7 bases lining up with TRBD2. The CDR3 is 14 amino acids. Trimming took 4 bases from V and 0 from J; bases not matched to a gene: 4. Germline CDR1 is SGHRS and CDR2 is YFSETQ. The CDR3 sequence is CASSKRGNSYEQYF. DNA for the CDR3: TGCGCCAGCAGCAAGCGGGGAAACTCCTACGAGCAGTACTTC.

The genes are TRBV11-3 and TRBJ2-3; no firm D call. CDR3 length: 15 residues. CDR1 SGHNT and CDR2 YENEEA come from the germline V gene. The ends were cut back, 0 bases at V and 4 bases at J, with 11 bases in the middle. CDR3 DNA sequence: TGTGCCAGCAGCTTAGATCTGGGGTTTGCAGATACGCAGTATTTT. Protein: CASSLDLGFADTQYF.

The rearrangement uses TRBV6-5 and TRBJ2-7; possibly TRBD1 or TRBD2 for D (5 bases each). The germline gives CDR1 MNHEY, CDR2 SVGAGI. Trimming left V 2 bases short and J 3 bases short, with 14 bases between. The CDR3 has 15 amino acids. CDR3 amino acids: CASSYGRDPGYEQYF. DNA of the CDR3: TGTGCCAGCAGTTACGGTCGGGACCCCGGCTACGAGCAGTACTTC.

V and J are TRBV6-4 and TRBJ1-5, with unresolved D. Trimming removed 5 bases from V and 6 bases from J, with 14 bases in between. CDR1 is MRHNA and CDR2 is SNTAGT in the germline V gene. The CDR3 runs 14 residues. The DNA of the CDR3 is TGTGCCAGCAGTCCGGACGGTCGCGGTCAGCCCCAGCATTTT. This translates into CASSPDGRGQPQHF.

The rearrangement uses TRBV28 and TRBJ1-4; D might be TRBD1 (5 bases). This CDR3 is 15 amino acids long. Germline V CDR1 and CDR2: MDHEN, SYDVKM. The V and J ends lost 5 bases and 3 bases respectively, with 13 bases between them. The CDR3 region is CASSAQTAPNEKLFF. The CDR3 DNA reads TGTGCCAGCAGTGCCCAGACAGCACCTAATGAAAAACTGTTTTTT.

The V and J genes are TRBV5-8 and TRBJ2-7, with 9 positions matching TRBD2. Trimming took 5 bases from V and 5 from J; bases not matched to a gene: 11. This CDR3 region has 15 residues. In germline, CDR1 is SGHTS, CDR2 YDEGEE. The CDR3 region has the DNA TGTGCCAGCAGGACCGGGCGGGAGGGCGGCAACGAGCAGTACTTC. Residues: CASRTGREGGNEQYF.

This clone has a handful of counts. This chain uses TRBV30 with TRBJ1-1; no reliable D call. Per the germline V gene, CDR1 is GTSNPN and CDR2 is SVGIG (reference sequence). This CDR3 has 13 amino acids. Trimming removed 1 base from V and 1 base from J, with 7 bases in between. This CDR3 reads CAWSAQENTEAFF. CDR3 in DNA: TGTGCCTGGAGTGCTCAGGAGAACACTGAAGCTTTCTTT.